This T cell receptor beta chain is from a study of blood T cells in healthy people across ages (dated by TCRdb to about 2015). Regarding the complete study: In model experiments, roughly one uniquely barcoded TCR beta cDNA molecule per two T cells was captured by template switching. Using deep sequencing normalized with unique cDNA molecular identifiers, the study measured how TCR beta repertoire diversity changes with age. Using the same blood draw, the study looked at two additional independent replicas of 1 million unique cDNA reads for two donors, one aged 18 to 29 and the other aged 80 or older. Donors were grouped into four age groups: young (average approximately 16 years), middle-aged (about 38), aged (approximately 58) and long-lived (around 82). Donors of different ages were randomly distributed across sequencing lanes to avoid experimental bias. Here is what the overall study found, with its caveats: Observed TCR beta diversity per million T cells fell roughly linearly with age, and a significant reduction was already apparent by age roughly 40. Compared with the aged group, more naive CD4+ T cells, fewer expanded clones and increased TCR diversity were shown by the long-lived group, suggesting age selection. Conclusive comparison of naive and antigen-experienced compartments was prevented by the profiling of bulk unsorted PBMCs. Because the CMV infection status of the donors was unknown, age-related changes in expanded clonotypes may potentially have been confounded. A strong correlation was found between observed TCR beta diversity and the percentage of naive T cells measured by flow cytometry. Estimates of total diversity based on one million sequenced T cells were considered lower bounds and underestimates.

Systemically healthy Caucasian individuals from Russia, over 30 in total and aged about 6 to 95 years, were included as donors. Each donor gave 8.5 to 10 milliliters of peripheral blood, collected into EDTA-treated Vacutainer tubes. Ficoll-Paque density-gradient centrifugation was used to isolate PBMCs, with at least 7 million per sample. Total RNA, at least 6 micrograms per sample, was extracted from PBMCs with Trizol reagent. For every donor, flow cytometry on a PBMC aliquot measured the percentage of naive CD45RAhigh/CD27high T cells. Preparation of the library involved 5' RACE. Sequenced using an Illumina HiSeq 2500. A second PCR of 7 to 11 cycles was performed with a sample-barcoded 5' primer and a J-beta primer mix. Each TCR beta cDNA molecule received a unique molecular identifier from a template-switch 5' adaptor carrying 12 random nucleotides. Each sample yielded at least 2.5 million CDR3-containing paired-end reads. First-strand cDNA was synthesized from all RNA with the Mint cDNA synthesis kit, primed by a TRBC-specific oligonucleotide. Following uracil-DNA glycosylase treatment, a first 18-cycle PCR with universal primers M1SS and BC2_uni_R was performed on all cDNA. The study's processing was this. For normalization, 1 million high-quality reads, each with a distinct molecular identifier, were randomly selected from each sample. Reads sharing molecular identifiers were discarded rather than binned into consensus sequences. CDR3 identification, clonotype clustering and error correction used MiTCR with a Q25 quality threshold and the strictest error-elimination algorithm. A nonparametric unseen species model with Euler transformation was used to estimate lower-bound total TCR beta diversity. Starting from the raw public reads, TCRdb applied fastp trimming at Q25, assembled clones with MiXCR and retained in-frame beta chains. Rows are combined by CDR3 protein, so each entry shows the most common genes and DNA. The V and J calls come from TCRdb's annotation, not from the publication. The sample yields approximately 400,000 distinct CDR3 sequences; roughly half were counted once. The biggest ten clones account for 45% to 60% of the sample.

V has 7 bases trimmed and J has 9 bases trimmed; junction bases matching no gene number 7. In the germline V gene, CDR1 corresponds to SGHTA and CDR2 to FQGNSA. Its CDR3 holds 13 amino acids, cysteine through phenylalanine. This entry keeps only the CDR3 DNA: 39 bases, framed from base 1. This clonotype was seen repeatedly, ten times or more. Its antigen is not yet known. Per-nucleotide qualities are absent, and no much larger clonotype sits a single base away. Sequenced sample: blood. This TCR came from a man between 60 and 75 years old in good health. Recombination connected TRBV7-2 to TRBJ2-1, with TRBD1 identical over 9 junction bases. The DNA sequence is as follows: TGTGCCAGCAACGACAGGGGGATGAGTGAGCAGTTCTTC. Translated, it gives CASNDRGMSEQFF.